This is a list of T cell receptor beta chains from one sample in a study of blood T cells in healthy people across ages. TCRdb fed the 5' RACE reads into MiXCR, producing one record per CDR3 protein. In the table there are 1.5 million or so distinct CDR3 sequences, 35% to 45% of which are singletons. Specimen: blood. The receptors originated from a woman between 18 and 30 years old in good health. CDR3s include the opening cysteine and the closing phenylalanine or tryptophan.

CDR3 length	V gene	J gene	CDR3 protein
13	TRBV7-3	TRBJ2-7	CASSLDGRNEQYF
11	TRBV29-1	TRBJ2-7	CSVLGIGEQYF
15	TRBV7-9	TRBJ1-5	CASSPAEGRDQPQHF
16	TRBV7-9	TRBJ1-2	CASSLARDRGRGGYTF
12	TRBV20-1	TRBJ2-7	CSAMSRVYEQYF
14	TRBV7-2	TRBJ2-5	CVSSPGQPQETQYF
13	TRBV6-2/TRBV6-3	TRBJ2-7	CASTWTRTYEQYF
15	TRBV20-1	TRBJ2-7	CSAREPGTLIYEQYF
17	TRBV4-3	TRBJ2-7	CASSQDRPGGPSYEQYF
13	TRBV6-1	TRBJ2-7	CASSGVTGTEQYF
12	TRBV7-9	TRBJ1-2	CASSPIDYGYTF
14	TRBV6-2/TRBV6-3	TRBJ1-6	CASGESSYNSPLHF